Below are 26 T cell receptor beta chains sequenced from a single sample in a study of cytomegalovirus exposure and HLA in healthy donors. Both 60 Vbeta primers and 13 Jbeta primers went into the PCR. TCRdb keeps only in-frame clones here, not all; method: immunoSEQ multiplex PCR. This sample has about 140,000 clones, with about 79% found just once. Sample: PBMCs. The source is a woman aged 25 to 39 in good health and CMV-seronegative.

This clone was seen only once. The chain combines TRBV6-1 with TRBJ1-2; 8 bases fit TRBD1. V lost 7 bases and J lost 7; bases outside the gene matches: 8. The germline V gene encodes CDR1 MNHNS and CDR2 SASEGT. The CDR3 sequence is 13 residues long. The CDR3 loop reads CASIYRGGSGYTF. The CDR3 DNA reads TGTGCCAGCATATACAGGGGGGGGAGTGGCTACACCTTC.

This chain links TRBV5-1 with TRBJ2-3, with 10 bases fitting TRBD2. The CDR3 contains 17 residues. Germline V lookup: CDR1 SGHRS, CDR2 YFSETQ. Germline trimming cut 0 bases from V and 6 bases from J; bases unmatched to any gene: 10. CDR3 sequence: CASSLEGSGGAGDTQYF. CDR3 nucleotide sequence: TGCGCCAGCAGCTTGGAGGGCAGCGGGGGGGCAGGGGATACGCAGTATTTT.

This chain connects TRBV14 to TRBJ2-7, with TRBD2 identical over 9 bases. Looked up from germline, CDR1 is SGHDN and CDR2 is FVKESK. V dropped 7 bases and J dropped 5; count of bases not matched to a gene: 6. The CDR3 loop spans 13 amino acids. The CDR3 region has the DNA TGTGCCAGCAAGGTTAGCGGGGGTAACGAGCAGTACTTC. This encodes CASKVSGGNEQYF.

This chain links TRBV18 with TRBJ1-5, with 9 bases identical to TRBD1. Germline CDR1 KGHSH, CDR2 LQKENI. This CDR3 region has 16 residues. The J segment lost 3 bases and the V segment lost 1 base, leaving 4 bases of the junction unmatched. The CDR3 spells CASSPQGQGFNQPQHF. CDR3 sequence (DNA): TGTGCCAGCTCACCACAAGGACAGGGGTTCAATCAGCCCCAGCATTTT.

The J gene is TRBJ1-1, the V gene TRBV27, with TRBD1 identical over 7 bases. Germline lookup yields CDR1 MNHEY and CDR2 SMNVEV (reference sequence). The junction had 8 bases not matched to a gene; V was cut back by 2 bases and J by 11 bases. CDR3 length equals 13 residues. The CDR3: CASSLIPRGYAFF. The CDR3 coding sequence is TGTGCCAGCAGTTTAATTCCCAGGGGGTATGCTTTCTTT.

Only one count was recorded for this clone. The rearrangement joins TRBV6-4 to TRBJ2-3; 11 positions match TRBD2. CDR3 length: 15 residues. The V gene end was trimmed by 5 bases and the J gene end by 3 bases; junction bases not matched to a gene: 4. CDR1 MRHNA and CDR2 SNTAGT come from the germline V gene. The CDR3 sequence: CASSSLAGGTDTQYF. CDR3 DNA: TGTGCCAGCAGTTCTCTAGCGGGGGGAACAGATACGCAGTATTTT.

The chain recombines TRBV28 with TRBJ2-5; TRBD2 agrees at 7 bases. The V and J ends lost 3 bases and 9 bases, in that order; junction bases with no gene match: 10. This CDR3 is 14 amino acids long. Germline V lookup: CDR1 MDHEN, CDR2 SYDVKM. The CDR3 coding sequence is TGTGCCAGCAGTTTCTTGGCGGGGGATGCCGCCCAGTACTTC. Translated: CASSFLAGDAAQYF.

A few counts support this clone. The chain uses TRBV7-9 and TRBJ2-1, with 11 bases identical to TRBD2. Germline loops: CDR1 SEHNR, CDR2 FQNEAQ (reference sequence). V was pared by 4 bases and J by 8 bases, with 10 bases of the junction left unmatched. The CDR3 totals 16 residues. CDR3 loop: CASSSPLAGVRDEQFF. CDR3 DNA sequence: TGTGCCAGCAGCTCTCCACTAGCGGGGGTCCGGGATGAGCAGTTCTTC. Variable domain in full (rest from reference TRBV7-9 and TRBJ2-1): DTGVSQNPRHKITKRGQNVTFRCDPISEHNRLYWYRQTLGQGPEFLTYFQNEAQLEKSRLLSDRFSAERPKGSFSTLEIQRTEQGDSAMYLCASSSPLAGVRDEQFFGPGTRLTVL.

The chain carries TRBV7-9 and TRBJ2-4; TRBD1 agrees at 7 bases. In germline, CDR1 is SEHNR, CDR2 FQNEAQ (reference sequence). The CDR3 sequence is 15 residues long. Germline trimming cut 5 bases from V and 2 bases from J; bases unmatched to any gene: 6. The CDR3 DNA is TGTGCCAGCAGCCCCGGGACAGCTCCCAAAAACATTCAGTACTTC. It encodes CASSPGTAPKNIQYF.

CDR3 region: CASSEAKGSSGTNQPQHF. In DNA form, the CDR3 reads TGTGCCAGCAGTGAAGCGAAGGGGAGTAGCGGAACCAATCAGCCCCAGCATTTT. The chain is built from TRBV2 and TRBJ1-5; TRBD1 is a possible D gene (5 bases). Germline V gene lookup returns CDR1 SNHLY and CDR2 FYNNEI. The CDR3 has 18 residues. With 0 bases removed from V and 3 bases from J, the gap between germline ends came to 18 bases. The entire variable domain, with the rest obtained from reference TRBV2 and TRBJ1-5, is as follows: EPEVTQTPSHQVTQMGQEVILRCVPISNHLYFYWYRQILGQKVEFLVSFYNNEISEKSEIFDDQFSVERPDGSNFTLKIRSTKLEDSAMYFCASSEAKGSSGTNQPQHFGDGTRLSIL.

V is TRBV14 and J is TRBJ1-6; D gene uncertain. V gave up 5 bases and J gave up 0 bases, with 8 bases separating them. The CDR3 contains 15 residues. CDR1 and CDR2 from the germline V gene are SGHDN and FVKESK. The CDR3 region has the DNA TGTGCCAGCAGCGGGCTGAGCTCCTATAATTCACCCCTCCACTTT. Protein product: CASSGLSSYNSPLHF.

The CDR3 region has the DNA TGTGCCAGTAGTATAGGCCCGCCCGAGATGCTGTTTTTT. Protein sequence: CASSIGPPEMLFF. The chain has TRBV19 and TRBJ2-2; unclear D gene. The germline V gene has CDR1 LNHDA and CDR2 SQIVND (reference sequence). The CDR3 has 13 amino acids. V lost 1 base and J lost 13, with 13 bases in between.

This chain joins TRBV6-5 and TRBJ1-1; possibly TRBD1 for D (5 bases). Trimming removed 0 bases at V and 7 bases at J, with 9 bases between. The germline CDR1 and CDR2 sequences are MNHEY and SVGAGI. The CDR3 extends over 13 amino acids. The CDR3 sequence: CASSYSTTVEAFF. For the CDR3, the DNA is TGTGCCAGCAGTTACTCGACGACAGTTGAAGCTTTCTTT.

The CDR3 DNA follows: TGTGCCAGCCTCGGGCCAGGACTTTATAATTCACCCCTCCACTTT. This sequence encodes CASLGPGLYNSPLHF. V and J are TRBV27 and TRBJ1-6; D gene uncertain. The CDR3 has 15 amino acids. Trimming pared 8 bases from V and 4 bases from J, leaving 15 bases between. Germline assignment: CDR1 MNHEY and CDR2 SMNVEV (reference sequence).

The rearrangement links TRBV9 to TRBJ2-7, with TRBD1 matching 9 bases. V shed 0 bases, J shed 4 bases, and the junction held 2 bases outside the gene matches. The CDR3 runs 14 residues. Germline lookup yields CDR1 SGDLS and CDR2 YYNGEE. The CDR3 DNA follows: TGTGCCAGCAGCGTAGCGGACAGGGGTTACGAGCAGTACTTC. It specifies CASSVADRGYEQYF. Full variable domain (rest looked up from reference TRBV9 and TRBJ2-7): DSGVTQTPKHLITATGQRVTLRCSPRSGDLSVYWYQQSLDQGLQFLIQYYNGEERAKGNILERFSAQQFPDLHSELNLSSLELGDSALYFCASSVADRGYEQYFGPGTRLTVT.

The chain couples TRBV15 to TRBJ1-1; no definite D call. The CDR3 runs to 14 residues. Germline assignment: CDR1 LNHNV and CDR2 YYDKDF (reference sequence). The germline V and J ends were trimmed by 0 bases and 0 bases, with 5 bases remaining between them. The CDR3 DNA reads as TGTGCCACCAGCAGAGATTTAATGAACACTGAAGCTTTCTTT. It encodes CATSRDLMNTEAFF. The whole variable domain, filled in from reference TRBV15 and TRBJ1-1, reads DAMVIQNPRYQVTQFGKPVTLSCSQTLNHNVMYWYQQKSSQAPKLLFHYYDKDFNNEADTPDNFQSRRPNTSFCFLDIRSPGLGDTAMYLCATSRDLMNTEAFFGQGTRLTVV.

J is TRBJ1-6 and V is TRBV5-1; D might be TRBD1 (6 bases). The CDR3 loop spans 15 amino acids. V was shortened by 7 bases and J by 6 bases, with 17 bases between the two germline ends. CDR1 and CDR2 (germline): SGHRS, YFSETQ. In DNA form, the CDR3 reads TGCGCCAGCCGAGTAATACAGGGCCCTAATTCACCCCTCCACTTT. Translation: CASRVIQGPNSPLHF.

This chain joins TRBV5-1 and TRBJ1-2; D may be TRBD1 (5 bases). V lost 0 bases and J lost 7, with 7 bases in between. Per the germline V gene, CDR1 is SGHRS and CDR2 is YFSETQ. CDR3 length: 12 residues. The CDR3 loop reads CASSLEGVGYTF. The CDR3 DNA is TGCGCCAGCAGCTTGGAAGGGGTTGGCTACACCTTC.

CDR3 nucleotides: TGCGCCAGCAGCCAAGATTCCCAGCGGGTGTCCTACAATGAGCAGTTCTTC. Protein product: CASSQDSQRVSYNEQFF. The V and J genes are TRBV4-3 and TRBJ2-1; possible D gene TRBD2, 6 bases. V was cut by 0 bases and J by 1 base, with 13 bases left in between. CDR1 and CDR2 (germline): LGHNA, YSLEER. The CDR3 loop spans 17 amino acids.

The chain recombines TRBV6-5 with TRBJ1-2; D remains unclear. CDR1 and CDR2 (germline): MNHEY, SVGAGI. Trimming shortened V by 4 bases and J by 0 bases, and 12 bases separated the two germline ends. The length of the CDR3 is 15 residues. For the CDR3, the DNA is TGTGCCAGCAGTTCCCCAGGTATAGCTAACTATGGCTACACCTTC. Encoded protein: CASSSPGIANYGYTF.

The chain carries TRBV30 and TRBJ2-5; TRBD2 aligns across 16 bases. V trimming: 0 bases; J trimming: 5 bases; junction bases outside the gene matches: 9. This CDR3 comprises 18 residues. The germline V gene encodes CDR1 GTSNPN and CDR2 SVGIG (reference sequence). The CDR3 region has the DNA TGTGCCTGGAGTGTAGGGACTAGCGGGAGGGGAGGGCTTGAGACCCAGTACTTC. Translating gives CAWSVGTSGRGGLETQYF.

This sequence joins TRBV9 and TRBJ2-1; weak D call: TRBD2 (5 bases). Germline V CDR1 and CDR2: SGDLS, YYNGEE. The ends were cut back, 0 bases at V and 9 bases at J, with 13 bases in the middle. The CDR3 covers 14 residues. CDR3 residues: CASSVGPSLGEQFF. CDR3 DNA sequence: TGTGCCAGCAGCGTAGGTCCTAGCTTAGGTGAGCAGTTCTTC. The variable domain in full, completed from reference TRBV9 and TRBJ2-1, reads DSGVTQTPKHLITATGQRVTLRCSPRSGDLSVYWYQQSLDQGLQFLIQYYNGEERAKGNILERFSAQQFPDLHSELNLSSLELGDSALYFCASSVGPSLGEQFFGPGTRLTVL.

The chain recombines TRBV4-3 with TRBJ1-2; D remains unclear. The germline CDR1 and CDR2 sequences are LGHNA and YSLEER. V was trimmed by 4 bases and J by 3 bases, leaving 18 bases between them. This CDR3 is 16 amino acids long. CDR3 DNA sequence: TGCGCCAGCAGCCGAGAACTCCTGGGAGGGTACTATGGCTACACCTTC. It translates to CASSRELLGGYYGYTF.

In this sample, this clone turned up a few times. This rearrangement joins TRBV11-1 to TRBJ2-2, with a weak D call TRBD1 (6 bases). Trimming removed 8 bases from V and 6 bases from J, with 13 bases in between. Germline V gene sequence: CDR1 SGHAT, CDR2 FQDESV (reference sequence). The CDR3 is 13 amino acids. CDR3 sequence (DNA): TGTGCCAGCGGGGCAGGGGTACCCGGGGAGCTGTTTTTT. Amino acid sequence: CASGAGVPGELFF.

The chain employs TRBV9 and TRBJ1-1; D remains ambiguous. V was cut by 2 bases and J by 6 bases, with 14 bases left in between. CDR1 is SGDLS, CDR2 YYNGEE, per germline. The CDR3 covers 14 residues. CDR3 nucleotide sequence: TGTGCCAGCAGCGTCGACTTGACCGTGTCTGAAGCTTTCTTT. As protein: CASSVDLTVSEAFF.

The chain uses TRBV4-3 and TRBJ1-1, with D possibly being TRBD1 (5 bases). CDR3 length equals 16 residues. V shed 3 bases and J shed 3 bases, with 17 bases lying between them. CDR1 is LGHNA and CDR2 is YSLEER in the germline V gene. CDR3 DNA sequence: TGCGCCAGCAGCCACCATCCCGGGACTACGGACACTGAAGCTTTCTTT. Protein: CASSHHPGTTDTEAFF.